This T cell receptor (beta chain) was identified during a study of cytomegalovirus exposure and HLA in healthy donors. These donors counted as nominally healthy when sampled, but unrecorded immune exposures were likely. Study-wide results and limits: In a later analysis, several top co-occurrence clusters appeared linked to parvovirus B19, influenza, CMV and Epstein-Barr virus. TCR beta sequences reportedly predicted the HLA-A and HLA-B alleles of most subjects accurately.

The PCR contained 60 Vbeta and 13 Jbeta primers. Only in-frame clones appear in the TCRdb table, and some are missing; sequencing was by immunoSEQ multiplex PCR. There are about 120,000 clones in the sample; around three quarters occur only once, and approximately 4% lies in the top ten. This CDR3 has 12 amino acids. V gave up 6 bases and J gave up 7 bases, with 10 bases separating them. The germline V gene encodes CDR1 LGHNT and CDR2 FRNRAP. Details on this clone: Its matching antigen is unknown.

This chain connects TRBV12-5 to TRBJ1-5; D is unresolved. The sequence derives from a man between 25 and 39 years old in good health and CMV-seropositive. The sequenced sample consisted of PBMCs. In DNA, the CDR3 is TGTGCTAGTGGGACAAGTGGACAGCCCCAGCATTTT. Translating it yields CASGTSGQPQHF.